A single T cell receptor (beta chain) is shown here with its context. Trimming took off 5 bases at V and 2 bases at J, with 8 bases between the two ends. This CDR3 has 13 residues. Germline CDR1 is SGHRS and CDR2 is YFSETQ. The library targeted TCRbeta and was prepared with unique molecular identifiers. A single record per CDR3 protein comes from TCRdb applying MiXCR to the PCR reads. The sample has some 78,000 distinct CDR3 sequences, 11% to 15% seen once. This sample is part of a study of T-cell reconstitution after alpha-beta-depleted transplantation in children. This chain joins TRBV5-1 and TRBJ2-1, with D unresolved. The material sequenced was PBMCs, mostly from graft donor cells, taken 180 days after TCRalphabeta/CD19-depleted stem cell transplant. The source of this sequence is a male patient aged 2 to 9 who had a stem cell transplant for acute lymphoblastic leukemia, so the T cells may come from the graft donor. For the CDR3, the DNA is TGCGCCAGCAGACAAGTAGCCTACAATGAGCAGTTCTTC. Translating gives CASRQVAYNEQFF. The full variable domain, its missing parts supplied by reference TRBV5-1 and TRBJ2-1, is KAGVTQTPRYLIKTRGQQVTLSCSPISGHRSVSWYQQTPGQGLQFLFEYFSETQRNKGNFPGRFSGRQFSNSRSEMNVSTLELGDSALYLCASRQVAYNEQFFGPGTRLTVL.